These 32 T cell receptor beta chains share one sample of origin, sequenced in a study of OX40 agonist ivuxolimab in advanced cancers. Sequenced by immunoSEQ multiplex PCR; TCRdb stores in-frame clones only, minus some. The table includes around 100,000 clones, 85% to 95% detected once. The sequences come from CD4+ or CD8+ T cells sorted from blood, collected in a trial of the OX40 agonist ivuxolimab. The origin of the receptors is an adult with an advanced solid tumor such as melanoma, head and neck, liver or kidney cancer.

This rearrangement joins TRBV19 to TRBJ2-7, with 7 bases aligning to TRBD1. Trimming removed 8 bases from V and 9 bases from J; junction bases left unmatched: 13. The germline gives CDR1 LNHDA, CDR2 SQIVND (reference sequence). The CDR3 is 13 amino acids. CDR3 amino acids: CASSGQHLGGQYF. The CDR3 DNA sequence: TGTGCCAGTTCGGGACAGCACCTAGGGGGGCAGTACTTC.

The chain is built from TRBV5-5 and TRBJ1-2; 8 positions match TRBD1. This CDR3 spans 14 amino acids. With V trimmed by 3 bases and J by 4 bases, 5 bases remained unmatched. Germline-derived CDR1 and CDR2 are SGHKS and YYEKEE (reference sequence). In nucleotides, the CDR3 is TGTGCCAGCAGCTACGGACAGGGAGGCTATGGCTACACCTTC. Its translation is CASSYGQGGYGYTF.

The chain joins TRBV28 to TRBJ2-1; D not certain. Per germline, CDR1 MDHEN and CDR2 SYDVKM. The CDR3 runs to 12 residues. Trimming cost V 2 bases and J 3 bases, with 2 bases left between them. This CDR3 reads CASSLIYNEQFF. The CDR3 DNA follows: TGTGCCAGCAGTTTAATCTACAATGAGCAGTTCTTC.

V usage is TRBV7-2 and J usage is TRBJ2-7, with 12 bases identical to TRBD2. Unmatched junction bases numbered 9, after V lost 5 bases and J lost 7 bases. This CDR3 spans 15 amino acids. Germline loops: CDR1 SGHTA, CDR2 FQGNSA. For the CDR3, the DNA is TGTGCCAGCAGCCGTCTAGCGGGAGGGCCGTGGGAGCAGTACGTC. As protein: CASSRLAGGPWEQYV.

The chain links TRBV6-5 to TRBJ2-7, with a tentative D call TRBD2 (6 bases). The CDR3 spans 15 residues. CDR1 is MNHEY and CDR2 is SVGAGI in the germline V gene. Trimming stripped 6 bases from V and 0 bases from J, with 15 bases between. CDR3 protein: CASSLRSSASYEQYV. The DNA for the CDR3 is TGTGCCAGCAGCCTCCGATCTAGCGCCTCCTACGAGCAGTACGTC.

This chain joins TRBV4-1 and TRBJ1-5, with TRBD1 matching 7 bases. From germline, CDR1 is MGHRA and CDR2 YSYEKL. The V and J ends lost 0 bases and 9 bases, in that order; junction bases with no gene match: 5. The CDR3 spans 14 residues. The CDR3 nucleotides are TGCGCCAGCAGCCAAGAAAGGGGGCGCGGGCCCCAGCATTTT. Residues: CASSQERGRGPQHF.

V usage is TRBV5-1 and J usage is TRBJ1-6; D is unresolved. The CDR3 contains 13 residues. Germline V gene lookup returns CDR1 SGHRS and CDR2 YFSETQ. Trimming removed 0 bases from V and 7 bases from J, with 5 bases in between. The CDR3 is CASSLDWNSPLHF. In DNA, the CDR3 is TGCGCCAGCAGCTTGGATTGGAATTCACCCCTCCACTTT.

The chain combines TRBV5-8 with TRBJ2-7, with unresolved D. CDR3 length equals 13 residues. Germline lookup yields CDR1 SGHTS and CDR2 YDEGEE. V was cut by 4 bases and J by 2 bases, with 10 bases left in between. In nucleotides, the CDR3 is TGTGCCAGCAGCAGGATCCCTACCTACGAGCAGTACTTC. Amino acids: CASSRIPTYEQYF.

The chain uses TRBV5-4 and TRBJ1-4; D is unresolved. The CDR3 extends over 16 amino acids. V dropped 2 bases and J dropped 5 bases, with 16 bases sitting between them. Germline loops: CDR1 SGHNT, CDR2 YYREEE (reference sequence). The CDR3 protein is CASSLDLATQNEKLFF. DNA for the CDR3: TGTGCCAGCAGCTTAGATTTGGCAACCCAAAATGAAAAACTGTTTTTT.

This clone was picked up one time. The chain is built from TRBV2 and TRBJ2-4; perhaps TRBD2 as D (5 bases). From germline, CDR1 is SNHLY and CDR2 FYNNEI. The ends were cut back, 4 bases at V and 5 bases at J, with 9 bases in the middle. CDR3 length: 13 residues. The CDR3 DNA follows: TGTGCCAGCAGTGGAGAGGGCCAAAACATTCAGTACTTC. This codes for CASSGEGQNIQYF.

The chain links TRBV30 to TRBJ2-1, with D tentatively TRBD1 (5 bases). The germline gives CDR1 GTSNPN, CDR2 SVGIG (reference sequence). The CDR3 length is 16 residues. Trimming pared 0 bases from V and 0 bases from J, leaving 12 bases between. In DNA form, the CDR3 reads TGTGCCTGGAGTGTACCGACAGACACCTCCTACAATGAGCAGTTCTTC. This gives the protein CAWSVPTDTSYNEQFF.

This clone showed up just once. CDR3 in amino acids: CSVSGRGGGTDTQYF. In DNA, the CDR3 is TGCAGCGTAAGCGGGAGGGGTGGGGGCACAGATACGCAGTATTTT. The chain joins TRBV29-1 to TRBJ2-3, with 10 bases aligning to TRBD2. The CDR3 runs to 15 residues. Germline loops: CDR1 SQVTM, CDR2 ANQGSEA. V trimming: 6 bases; J trimming: 1 base; junction bases outside the gene matches: 7.

This chain joins TRBV5-6 and TRBJ2-3; a weak D match, TRBD2 (5 bases). Germline values: CDR1 SGHDT, CDR2 YYEEEE. The CDR3 extends over 15 amino acids. V shed 2 bases and J shed 4 bases, with 14 bases lying between them. CDR3 protein: CASSLIEGGADTQYF. In nucleotides, the CDR3 is TGTGCCAGCAGCTTAATAGAGGGCGGCGCAGATACGCAGTATTTT.

This chain joins TRBV18 and TRBJ1-6; D is unresolved. This CDR3 is built from 13 residues. Trimming removed 4 bases from V and 3 bases from J, with 4 bases in between. Germline V gene data show CDR1 as KGHSH and CDR2 as LQKENI. The CDR3 spells CASSLNYNSPLHF. CDR3 DNA sequence: TGTGCCAGCTCACTAAACTATAATTCACCCCTCCACTTT.

V is TRBV11-3 and J is TRBJ2-3, with D hard to call. Trimming left V 3 bases short and J 8 bases short, with 12 bases between. CDR1 is SGHNT and CDR2 is YENEEA in the germline V gene. The CDR3 totals 13 residues. CDR3 sequence: CASSFVRTGTQYF. The CDR3 coding sequence is TGTGCCAGCAGCTTTGTAAGGACCGGTACGCAGTATTTT. Using reference TRBV11-3 and TRBJ2-3 for the parts outside the CDR3, the full variable domain is EAGVVQSPRYKIIEKKQPVAFWCNPISGHNTLYWYLQNLGQGPELLIRYENEEAVDDSQLPKDRFSAERLKGVDSTLKIQPAELGDSAVYLCASSFVRTGTQYFGPGTRLTVL.

The gene calls are TRBV7-3 and TRBJ1-1; D not certain. The V and J ends lost 5 bases and 4 bases respectively, with 11 bases between them. The CDR3 is 13 residues long. The V gene's germline CDR1 is SGHTA and CDR2 FQGTGA. The CDR3 region is CASSGMGGTEAFF. In DNA form, the CDR3 reads TGTGCCAGCAGCGGAATGGGAGGCACTGAAGCTTTCTTT.

V gene TRBV5-5 combines with J gene TRBJ1-1; the match to TRBD1 covers 9 bases. The length of the CDR3 is 16 residues. Germline trimming cut 0 bases from V and 0 bases from J; bases unmatched to any gene: 3. The germline V gene has CDR1 SGHKS and CDR2 YYEKEE (reference sequence). CDR3 sequence reads: CASSLDRGRLNTEAFF. As DNA, the CDR3 is TGTGCCAGCAGCTTGGACAGGGGGCGGCTGAACACTGAAGCTTTCTTT.

This chain connects TRBV18 to TRBJ2-1; D is unresolved. The germline gives CDR1 KGHSH, CDR2 LQKENI. The CDR3 contains 13 residues. V was pared by 3 bases and J by 6 bases, with 9 bases between. The CDR3 DNA reads as TGTGCCAGCTCACCCGCAAGTATCAATGAGCAGTTCTTC. It yields the protein CASSPASINEQFF.

This clone has a single count. This sequence joins TRBV7-2 and TRBJ1-2; no clear D. The CDR3 loop spans 15 amino acids. The germline V gene has CDR1 SGHTA and CDR2 FQGNSA. Trimming stripped 3 bases from V and 2 bases from J, with 13 bases between. The CDR3 loop is CASSFYLGTNYGYTF. In nucleotides, the CDR3 is TGTGCCAGCAGCTTCTACCTGGGAACCAACTATGGCTACACCTTC.

The rearrangement joins TRBV7-2 to TRBJ2-4, with 8 bases aligning to TRBD2. The CDR3 is 19 residues long. Germline V gene sequence: CDR1 SGHTA, CDR2 FQGNSA. The V segment lost 5 bases and the J segment 9 bases; nucleotides outside the gene matches: 24. The CDR3: CASSPRTRLRTIGGVIQYF. CDR3 DNA sequence: TGTGCCAGCAGCCCGAGGACGCGGTTAAGGACGATCGGGGGGGTCATTCAGTACTTC.

This chain joins TRBV18 and TRBJ1-5; 11 bases are shared with TRBD1. The germline V gene has CDR1 KGHSH and CDR2 LQKENI. CDR3 length: 15 amino acids. The V segment lost 3 bases and the J segment 5 bases; nucleotides outside the gene matches: 3. The CDR3 here is CASSPGQGVYQPQHF. CDR3 coding DNA: TGTGCCAGCTCACCGGGACAGGGGGTCTATCAGCCCCAGCATTTT.

This clone appeared a single time. This chain connects TRBV28 to TRBJ2-1; D remains unclear. V was pared by 4 bases and J by 10 bases, with 14 bases between. CDR1 is MDHEN, CDR2 SYDVKM, per germline. The CDR3 spans 13 residues. The CDR3 region has the DNA TGTGCCAGCAGTTCCGGGTTCATGAGGGAGCAGTTCTTC. Amino acids: CASSSGFMREQFF.

V and J are TRBV28 and TRBJ2-7; TRBD2 matches at 8 bases. The CDR3 consists of 16 residues. With V trimmed by 6 bases and J by 2 bases, 12 bases remained unmatched. Germline values: CDR1 MDHEN, CDR2 SYDVKM. CDR3 in amino acids: CASSLLIAGPAYEQYF. CDR3 nucleotide sequence: TGTGCCAGCAGCCTCCTGATAGCGGGGCCCGCCTACGAGCAGTACTTC.

The genes are TRBV14 and TRBJ2-6; 12 nucleotides line up with TRBD2. V gave up 3 bases and J gave up 0 bases; unmatched junction bases: 6. The germline CDR1 and CDR2 sequences are SGHDN and FVKESK. The CDR3 covers 19 residues. CDR3 amino acids: CASSQTGLAGHSGANVLTF. The CDR3 DNA sequence: TGTGCCAGCAGCCAGACCGGACTAGCGGGACACTCTGGGGCCAACGTCCTGACTTTC.

The chain couples TRBV28 to TRBJ2-3; the match to TRBD2 covers 11 bases. The CDR3 has 16 amino acids. V lost 5 bases to trimming and J lost 3 bases; unmatched junction nucleotides: 7. In germline, CDR1 is MDHEN, CDR2 SYDVKM. CDR3 bases: TGTGCCAGCAGTAGCCGACTAGCGGGGAGTACAGATACGCAGTATTTT. Translation gives CASSSRLAGSTDTQYF. Supplemented by reference TRBV28 and TRBJ2-3, the full variable domain reads DVKVTQSSRYLVKRTGEKVFLECVQDMDHENMFWYRQDPGLGLRLIYFSYDVKMKEKGDIPEGYSVSREKKERFSLILESASTNQTSMYLCASSSRLAGSTDTQYFGPGTRLTVL.

The chain combines TRBV30 with TRBJ1-1, with D possibly TRBD1 on 5 matching bases. V lost 4 bases and J lost 0, with 9 bases in between. This CDR3 is 13 amino acids long. Germline V gene lookup returns CDR1 GTSNPN and CDR2 SVGIG (reference sequence). As DNA, the CDR3 is TGTGCCTGGATACGGGGGATGAACACTGAAGCTTTCTTT. Translating gives CAWIRGMNTEAFF. Supplemented by reference TRBV30 and TRBJ1-1, the full variable domain reads SQTIHQWPATLVQPVGSPLSLECTVEGTSNPNLYWYRQAAGRGLQLLFYSVGIGQISSEVPQNLSASRPQDRQFILSSKKLLLSDSGFYLCAWIRGMNTEAFFGQGTRLTVV.

This chain joins TRBV7-3 and TRBJ2-1; D perhaps matches TRBD2 (7 bases). Trimming stripped 5 bases from V and 4 bases from J, with 12 bases between. CDR1 and CDR2 (germline): SGHTA, FQGTGA. The CDR3 extends over 14 amino acids. The CDR3 DNA is TGTGCCAGCAGCCCTAGCGGACAGTACAATGAGCAGTTCTTC. Translated, it gives CASSPSGQYNEQFF.

CDR3 nucleotide sequence: TGCGCCAGCAGCTTGGGGGACACAGATACGCAGTATTTT. It specifies CASSLGDTDTQYF. The chain combines TRBV5-1 with TRBJ2-3, with D unclear. This CDR3 is 13 amino acids long. Trimming removed 0 bases at V and 2 bases at J, with 4 bases between. Per germline, CDR1 SGHRS and CDR2 YFSETQ.

V is TRBV29-1 and J is TRBJ2-2; 9 positions match TRBD2. The CDR3 runs to 13 residues. In germline, CDR1 is SQVTM, CDR2 ANQGSEA. The CDR3 loop reads CTCGREGTGELFF. The CDR3 DNA sequence: TGCACCTGCGGGCGGGAGGGCACCGGGGAGCTGTTTTTT.

This chain connects TRBV28 to TRBJ1-1, with D uncertain. The V gene lost 2 bases and the J gene lost 9 bases, with 13 bases spanning the gap. The V gene's germline CDR1 is MDHEN and CDR2 SYDVKM. The CDR3 loop spans 13 amino acids. CDR3 in DNA: TGTGCCAGCAGTTTAGCCCATACACCCCAAGCTTTCTTT. Protein sequence: CASSLAHTPQAFF. The entire variable domain, with the rest obtained from reference TRBV28 and TRBJ1-1, is as follows: DVKVTQSSRYLVKRTGEKVFLECVQDMDHENMFWYRQDPGLGLRLIYFSYDVKMKEKGDIPEGYSVSREKKERFSLILESASTNQTSMYLCASSLAHTPQAFFGQGTRLTVV.

The V gene is TRBV2, the J gene TRBJ1-1, with TRBD1 identical over 7 bases. Germline CDR1 reads SNHLY; CDR2 reads FYNNEI. The CDR3 sequence is 13 residues long. V gave up 6 bases and J gave up 4 bases; unmatched junction bases: 5. The CDR3 spells CASSVQGITEAFF. For the CDR3, the DNA is TGTGCCAGCAGCGTACAGGGGATCACTGAAGCTTTCTTT.

This chain links TRBV30 with TRBJ2-7, with D uncertain. CDR1 and CDR2 (germline): GTSNPN, SVGIG (reference sequence). This CDR3 is 12 amino acids long. The V gene lost 5 bases and the J gene lost 4 bases, with 12 bases spanning the gap. This CDR3 reads CAWSTSLYEQYF. For the CDR3, the DNA is TGTGCCTGGTCCACTTCCCTTTACGAGCAGTACTTC.